What follows are 16 T cell receptor beta chains derived from one specimen sequenced in a study of cytomegalovirus exposure and HLA in healthy donors. In the PCR, 60 Vbeta and 13 Jbeta primers were used. Produced via immunoSEQ multiplex PCR; TCRdb's table is partial and in-frame only. The table lists tens of thousands of clones, about three quarters of them singletons, with under 1.2% in the top ten. The sample was PBMCs. The receptors were gathered from a male donor in good health and CMV-seronegative.

J is TRBJ2-3 and V is TRBV4-1; TRBD2 aligns across 13 bases. This CDR3 is 16 amino acids long. CDR1 and CDR2 from the germline V gene are MGHRA and YSYEKL. Germline trimming cut 3 bases from V and 4 bases from J; bases unmatched to any gene: 4. CDR3 protein: CASSHTSGGAADTQYF. The DNA of the CDR3 is TGCGCCAGCAGCCATACTAGCGGGGGGGCCGCAGATACGCAGTATTTT.

The V and J genes are TRBV30 and TRBJ2-7; 7 bases fit TRBD2. The germline CDR1 and CDR2 sequences are GTSNPN and SVGIG (reference sequence). V shed 8 bases and J 5 bases; nucleotides not matched to a gene: 9. The CDR3 covers 12 residues. The CDR3 bases are TGTGCCCAAGGGGAGGGGTTTGACGAGCAGTACTTC. Translated: CAQGEGFDEQYF.

This chain uses TRBV27 with TRBJ2-5; weak D call: TRBD2 (5 bases). The J call is doubtful: the DNA matches TRBJ2-7 better. From germline, CDR1 is MNHEY and CDR2 SMNVEV (reference sequence). The CDR3 extends over 14 amino acids. CDR3 amino acids: CASSFSRDGHEQYF. CDR3 DNA sequence: TGTGCCAGCAGTTTTAGTCGGGATGGCCACGAGCAGTACTTC.

Of note for this clone: Compared with germline, one end of the junction differs, possibly owing to a read error. The V gene is TRBV6-5, the J gene TRBJ1-2; 7 bases fit TRBD1. Germline assignment: CDR1 MNHEY and CDR2 SVGAGI. The length of the CDR3 is 15 residues. The CDR3 sequence: CASSPGTVNHYGYPF. For the CDR3, the DNA is TGTGCCAGCAGTCCCGGGACAGTCAACCACTATGGCTACCCCTTC.

The CDR3 is CASSLGTGGSYNEQFF. The CDR3 region has the DNA TGTGCCAGCAGTCTAGGGACAGGGGGGTCCTACAATGAGCAGTTCTTC. This chain links TRBV7-6 with TRBJ2-1; 11 bases map to TRBD1. This CDR3 is 16 amino acids long. Germline trimming cut 6 bases from V and 1 base from J; bases unmatched to any gene: 5. Germline-derived CDR1 and CDR2 are SGHVS and FNYEAQ.

The rearrangement joins TRBV2 to TRBJ2-7; 7 bases agree with TRBD2. Germline-derived CDR1 and CDR2 are SNHLY and FYNNEI. V was pared by 8 bases and J by 0 bases, with 13 bases of the junction left unmatched. The CDR3 runs to 16 residues. The CDR3 DNA sequence: TGTGCCAGCTCCGCCGGGGGGAACCCACTCTCCTACGAGCAGTACTTC. This encodes CASSAGGNPLSYEQYF.

The chain joins TRBV5-1 to TRBJ2-5; D unresolved. CDR3 length: 16 residues. The germline gives CDR1 SGHRS, CDR2 YFSETQ. V was cut by 0 bases and J by 4 bases, with 16 bases left in between. CDR3 sequence reads: CASSLDGTSSRETQYF. As DNA, the CDR3 is TGCGCCAGCAGCTTGGATGGCACATCCTCAAGAGAGACCCAGTACTTC.

This clone was counted between two and nine times. The chain carries TRBV28 and TRBJ2-1, with 7 bases identical to TRBD2. V lost 6 bases to trimming and J lost 6 bases; unmatched junction nucleotides: 11. The CDR3 runs 15 residues. The germline CDR1 and CDR2 sequences are MDHEN and SYDVKM. Here the CDR3 DNA reads TGTGCCAGCAGCTCTAGTCCAACTAGCGCCAATGAGCAGTTCTTC. Its translation is CASSSSPTSANEQFF.

The chain is built from TRBV21-1 and TRBJ2-7; the table names TRBD1, a call not compared with the DNA. TRBV21-1 is given as a pseudogene. The CDR3 is 14 residues long. CDR3 region: CASTVGQGPYEQYF. CDR3 in DNA: TGTGCCAGCACCGTAGGACAGGGACCTTACGAGCAGTACTTC.

The chain combines TRBV2 with TRBJ1-2; 7 bases line up with TRBD1. J gave up 3 bases and V 10 bases, and 5 bases lay outside the gene matches. There are 12 residues in the CDR3. Germline V gives CDR1 SNHLY, CDR2 FYNNEI. The CDR3 protein is CAKQGRDYGYTF. The CDR3 DNA reads as TGTGCCAAACAGGGGAGAGACTATGGCTACACCTTC.

The chain is built from TRBV9 and TRBJ1-2, with a tentative D call TRBD1 (6 bases). Germline V gene sequence: CDR1 SGDLS, CDR2 YYNGEE. The CDR3 totals 14 residues. V lost 2 bases and J lost 8, with 16 bases in between. Here the CDR3 DNA reads TGTGCCAGCAGCGTCACGGAGGGGGGGATCGGCTACACCTTC. Its protein product is CASSVTEGGIGYTF. Using reference TRBV9 and TRBJ1-2 for the parts outside the CDR3, the full variable domain is DSGVTQTPKHLITATGQRVTLRCSPRSGDLSVYWYQQSLDQGLQFLIQYYNGEERAKGNILERFSAQQFPDLHSELNLSSLELGDSALYFCASSVTEGGIGYTFGSGTRLTVV.

This chain links TRBV7-2 with TRBJ2-7; D remains ambiguous. Trimming took off 5 bases at V and 3 bases at J, with 11 bases between the two ends. Germline V gives CDR1 SGHTA, CDR2 FQGNSA. The CDR3 runs to 13 residues. Written as DNA, the CDR3 is TGTGCCAGCAGCCTCGACGGGTTCTACGAGCAGTACTTC. Protein product: CASSLDGFYEQYF.

J is TRBJ1-2 and V is TRBV2; no firm D call. With 5 bases removed from V and 1 base from J, the gap between germline ends came to 11 bases. The germline gives CDR1 SNHLY, CDR2 FYNNEI. The CDR3 consists of 14 residues. DNA for the CDR3: TGTGCCAGCAGTCTGGTGTCGGGTAACTATGGCTACACCTTC. It specifies CASSLVSGNYGYTF.

Only a few counts were recorded for this clone. The chain links TRBV7-2 to TRBJ2-1, with D perhaps TRBD2 (6 bases). This CDR3 contains 14 residues. V was trimmed by 3 bases and J by 5 bases, leaving 11 bases between them. Germline CDR1 and CDR2: SGHTA and FQGNSA. The CDR3 spells CASSLGRLNNEQFF. CDR3 DNA: TGTGCCAGCAGCTTGGGGAGGTTGAACAATGAGCAGTTCTTC. Using reference TRBV7-2 and TRBJ2-1 for the parts outside the CDR3, the full variable domain is GAGVSQSPSNKVTEKGKDVELRCDPISGHTALYWYRQSLGQGLEFLIYFQGNSAPDKSGLPSDRFSAERTGGSVSTLTIQRTQQEDSAVYLCASSLGRLNNEQFFGPGTRLTVL.

The chain employs TRBV7-8 and TRBJ2-5; the match to TRBD2 covers 10 bases. CDR3 size: 16 residues. Germline CDR1 is SGHVS and CDR2 is FQNEAQ. Trimming took 1 base from V and 9 from J; bases not matched to a gene: 11. The chain's CDR3 is CASSLEGSGGPTSQYF. In DNA form, the CDR3 reads TGTGCCAGCAGCTTAGAGGGTAGCGGGGGGCCAACGTCCCAGTACTTC.

The rearrangement joins TRBV15 to TRBJ2-7, with 12 positions matching TRBD2. V trimming: 3 bases; J trimming: 2 bases; junction bases outside the gene matches: 11. Per the germline V gene, CDR1 is LNHNV and CDR2 is YYDKDF (reference sequence). The CDR3 is 18 amino acids. This CDR3 is CATSRELAGGQQAYEQYF. The CDR3 DNA reads as TGTGCCACCAGCAGGGAACTAGCGGGGGGCCAACAAGCCTACGAGCAGTACTTC.